The 27 T cell receptor beta chains presented below share a single source sample, sequenced in a study of beta chain features in type 1 diabetes. Sequencing targeted expressed TCRB transcripts, as all isolated RNA had been reverse transcribed. Clones were sequenced by immunoSEQ multiplex PCR, and TCRdb holds only the in-frame ones, with some missing. This table holds about 210,000 clones, about 11% found once. The sequenced material came from central memory CD4+ T cells from blood. Receptors were obtained from a man aged 18 to 30 in good health.

The rearrangement joins TRBV5-1 to TRBJ2-7; D unclear. V was shortened by 0 bases and J by 3 bases, with 1 base between the two germline ends. CDR1 SGHRS and CDR2 YFSETQ come from the germline V gene. CDR3 length: 11 amino acids. CDR3 in amino acids: CASSLGYEQYF. CDR3 DNA sequence: TGCGCCAGCAGCTTGGGCTACGAGCAGTACTTC.

This clone turned up a few times. The chain is built from TRBV11-2 and TRBJ2-3, with TRBD2 matching 15 bases. This CDR3 region has 17 residues. Germline CDR1 SGHAT, CDR2 FQNNGV. The V segment lost 5 bases and the J segment 3 bases; nucleotides outside the gene matches: 6. CDR3: CASSPGLAGGPTDTQYF. The CDR3 nucleotides are TGTGCCAGCAGCCCCGGACTAGCGGGAGGGCCTACAGATACGCAGTATTTT.

The rearrangement uses TRBV7-9 and TRBJ2-1; 7 bases are shared with TRBD2. V lost 8 bases, J lost 1 base, and 17 bases stayed unmatched. This CDR3 is 18 amino acids long. Germline lookup yields CDR1 SEHNR and CDR2 FQNEAQ (reference sequence). This CDR3 reads CASGYQGGIAYSYNEQFF. CDR3 nucleotide sequence: TGTGCCAGCGGGTATCAGGGAGGGATAGCATATTCCTACAATGAGCAGTTCTTC.

This clone was observed a few times. The chain couples TRBV5-4 to TRBJ2-7, with 8 nucleotides matching TRBD2. The CDR3 loop spans 15 amino acids. The junction had 11 bases not matched to a gene; V was cut back by 6 bases and J by 3 bases. CDR1 is SGHNT, CDR2 YYREEE, per germline (reference sequence). The CDR3 DNA sequence: TGTGCCAGCACCCTCGGGGGGGCCAATGACTACGAGCAGTACTTC. Amino acid sequence: CASTLGGANDYEQYF.

This clone turned up a few times. This chain links TRBV7-2 with TRBJ2-1; D gene uncertain. V lost 1 base to trimming and J lost 0 bases, with 7 bases between them. The CDR3 is 15 amino acids. CDR1 and CDR2 (germline): SGHTA, FQGNSA. CDR3 residues: CASSLGFVSYNEQFF. CDR3 bases: TGTGCCAGCAGCTTAGGTTTTGTCTCCTACAATGAGCAGTTCTTC.

The chain uses TRBV2 and TRBJ2-2, with 7 bases matching TRBD2. Trimming took 5 bases from V and 7 from J; bases not matched to a gene: 4. Germline V gene data show CDR1 as SNHLY and CDR2 as FYNNEI. The CDR3 loop spans 13 amino acids. CDR3 region: CASSRDYRGELFF. The DNA of the CDR3 is TGTGCCAGCAGTCGGGACTATCGCGGGGAGCTGTTTTTT.

Worth noting for this clone: The same CDR3 arises from other DNA sequences in this sample as well. The gene calls are TRBV18 and TRBJ2-7; D is undetermined. Germline assignment: CDR1 KGHSH and CDR2 LQKENI. The V end lost 0 bases, the J end lost 3 bases, and 6 bases lay between the germline ends. The CDR3 sequence is 13 residues long. This CDR3 is CASSPPASYEQYF. The DNA of the CDR3 is TGTGCCAGCTCACCACCCGCCAGCTACGAGCAGTACTTC.

This clone was detected only a few times. This chain links TRBV30 with TRBJ2-1; 9 positions match TRBD2. J lost 7 bases, V lost 8 bases, and 24 bases had no gene match. CDR3 length: 18 amino acids. The germline V gene has CDR1 GTSNPN and CDR2 SVGIG (reference sequence). This chain's CDR3 is CALTSLLAGRTRGNEQFF. The CDR3 coding sequence is TGTGCCCTCACATCCCTTCTAGCGGGACGTACCCGGGGGAATGAGCAGTTCTTC.

This clone was observed a few times. V is TRBV7-3 and J is TRBJ2-3; TRBD1 agrees at 7 bases. Germline loops: CDR1 SGHTA, CDR2 FQGTGA. The CDR3 length is 15 residues. V shed 3 bases, J shed 2 bases, and the junction held 5 bases outside the gene matches. In nucleotides, the CDR3 is TGTGCCAGCAGCTTGTCCGGGACAGACACAGATACGCAGTATTTT. Translation: CASSLSGTDTDTQYF.

The sample holds a few counts of this clone. Additional DNA sequences in this sample encode the identical CDR3. The chain combines TRBV7-2 with TRBJ2-1; no definite D call. This CDR3 spans 15 amino acids. Germline V gives CDR1 SGHTA, CDR2 FQGNSA. Between the trimmed V and J ends, which lost 1 base and 1 base, there was a span of 8 bases. CDR3 region: CASSLGPSSYNEQFF. The CDR3 DNA sequence: TGTGCCAGCAGCTTAGGACCATCATCCTACAATGAGCAGTTCTTC.

V gene TRBV7-2 combines with J gene TRBJ2-3; the match to TRBD2 covers 14 bases. Germline CDR1 and CDR2: SGHTA and FQGNSA. This CDR3 spans 16 amino acids. With 5 bases clipped from V and 6 bases from J, the junction kept 7 bases outside the gene matches. The CDR3 DNA reads TGTGCCAGCAGCCAGACTAGCGGGAGGGGGCCGGATACGCAGTATTTT. This codes for CASSQTSGRGPDTQYF.

This clone has just a few counts. The chain combines TRBV29-1 with TRBJ2-3; D possibly corresponds to TRBD1 (5 bases). The ends were cut back, 4 bases at V and 2 bases at J, with 13 bases in the middle. Germline CDR1 and CDR2: SQVTM and ANQGSEA. There are 14 residues in the CDR3. As DNA, the CDR3 is TGCAGCGTTGGTGTCAGGGAATACACAGATACGCAGTATTTT. Its translation is CSVGVREYTDTQYF.

This clone was seen more than once but under ten times. The chain carries TRBV5-4 and TRBJ2-2; no firm D call. With 0 bases removed from V and 2 bases from J, the gap between germline ends came to 5 bases. The CDR3 spans 14 residues. Germline loops: CDR1 SGHNT, CDR2 YYREEE (reference sequence). CDR3 sequence reads: CASSLASNTGELFF. The DNA for the CDR3 is TGTGCCAGCAGCTTGGCGTCTAACACCGGGGAGCTGTTTTTT.

For the CDR3, the DNA is TGTGCCAGCAGCTTAGCGGGGGCCGGCGGGAACTACGAGCAGTACTTC. As protein: CASSLAGAGGNYEQYF. The rearrangement links TRBV7-2 to TRBJ2-7, with D perhaps matching TRBD1 or TRBD2 (6 bases each). Trimming took 0 bases from V and 3 from J, leaving 15 bases between them. The CDR3 runs 16 residues. Germline loops: CDR1 SGHTA, CDR2 FQGNSA.

The chain recombines TRBV7-9 with TRBJ2-7, with 10 bases matching TRBD1. V shed 3 bases and J 5 bases; nucleotides not matched to a gene: 7. Germline V gene data show CDR1 as SEHNR and CDR2 as FQNEAQ (reference sequence). This CDR3 has 15 residues. The CDR3 coding sequence is TGTGCCAGCAGCTTCCTCGGGACAGGGGATAACGAGCAGTACTTC. Translation gives CASSFLGTGDNEQYF.

At least ten counts were recorded for this clone. The chain carries TRBV4-2 and TRBJ2-5; D is undetermined. The CDR3 consists of 16 residues. CDR1 is LGHNA and CDR2 is YNFKEQ in the germline V gene. Trimming removed 1 base at V and 4 bases at J, with 16 bases between. The CDR3 loop reads CASSQGPLGFGETQYF. The CDR3 DNA reads TGTGCCAGCAGCCAAGGACCTCTGGGATTCGGAGAGACCCAGTACTTC.

This clone was recorded a few times. This chain connects TRBV5-1 to TRBJ2-7; D is perhaps TRBD1 or TRBD2 (5 bases each). V dropped 4 bases and J dropped 4 bases, with 15 bases sitting between them. Germline CDR1 and CDR2: SGHRS and YFSETQ. The CDR3 has 14 residues. CDR3 in DNA: TGCGCCAGCAGCCCCCTTTTAGGGGAGTACGAGCAGTACTTC. It translates to CASSPLLGEYEQYF.

V usage is TRBV5-6 and J usage is TRBJ2-1; TRBD2 matches 7 bases. The CDR3 is 16 amino acids. Germline trimming cut 3 bases from V and 3 bases from J; bases unmatched to any gene: 9. The V gene's germline CDR1 is SGHDT and CDR2 YYEEEE. DNA for the CDR3: TGTGCCAGCAGCTCCCCACTAGCGAACTTCTACAATGAGCAGTTCTTC. Protein: CASSSPLANFYNEQFF.

In this sample, this clone turned up many times. The rearrangement joins TRBV18 to TRBJ2-3; D is ambiguous. CDR1 is KGHSH and CDR2 is LQKENI in the germline V gene. This CDR3 comprises 12 residues. V was clipped by 2 bases and J by 5 bases, with 5 bases between them. The CDR3 region has the DNA TGTGCCAGCTCACCATCTGGAGATACGCAGTATTTT. Amino acid sequence: CASSPSGDTQYF.

This clone has just a few counts. The rearrangement joins TRBV6-6 to TRBJ2-7, with D tentatively TRBD2 (5 bases). This CDR3 spans 14 amino acids. The germline CDR1 and CDR2 sequences are MNHNY and SVGAGI (reference sequence). Trimming took off 3 bases at V and 3 bases at J, with 12 bases between the two ends. The DNA of the CDR3 is TGTGCCAGCAGTTATCTAGAGGGATTCTACGAGCAGTACTTC. This translates into CASSYLEGFYEQYF.

CDR3: CASGLGQGYGYTF. CDR3 bases: TGTGCTAGTGGTCTGGGACAGGGCTATGGCTACACCTTC. The chain employs TRBV12-5 and TRBJ1-2; 9 nucleotides match TRBD1. CDR3 length equals 13 residues. The ends lost 5 bases at V and 4 bases at J; junction bases unmatched: 2. The germline V gene encodes CDR1 LGHNT and CDR2 FRNRAP.

The chain joins TRBV7-9 to TRBJ2-1; TRBD2 matches at 7 bases. CDR3 length equals 15 residues. V dropped 3 bases and J dropped 5; count of bases not matched to a gene: 7. Germline V gene sequence: CDR1 SEHNR, CDR2 FQNEAQ (reference sequence). The CDR3 reads CASSLGGRTNNEQFF. The CDR3 DNA follows: TGTGCCAGCAGCTTGGGCGGGAGAACCAACAATGAGCAGTTCTTC.

This clone has only a few counts. The chain couples TRBV4-3 to TRBJ2-1; 8 nucleotides match TRBD2. V was clipped by 4 bases and J by 4 bases; unmatched bases: 12. Germline V gives CDR1 LGHNA, CDR2 YSLEER. The CDR3 loop spans 17 amino acids. DNA for the CDR3: TGCGCCAGCAGCCCCCAAATTACAGCGGGAGCTTACAATGAGCAGTTCTTC. Encoded protein: CASSPQITAGAYNEQFF.

This clone turned up a few times. V gene TRBV30 combines with J gene TRBJ2-1, with 9 bases matching TRBD2. Trimming at V came to 1 base and at J to 8 bases, leaving 6 bases not matched to a gene. The germline gives CDR1 GTSNPN, CDR2 SVGIG (reference sequence). The CDR3 is made up of 14 amino acids. The CDR3 is CAWSARTSVHEQFF. For the CDR3, the DNA is TGTGCCTGGAGTGCCAGGACTAGCGTACATGAGCAGTTCTTC.

In its sample, this clone was seen a few times. This chain connects TRBV9 to TRBJ2-5; D may correspond to TRBD1 or TRBD2 (5 bases each). Germline CDR1 SGDLS, CDR2 YYNGEE. Trimming took off 3 bases at V and 7 bases at J, with 22 bases between the two ends. The CDR3 runs 16 residues. This CDR3 is CASSAGDGTVEATQYF. For the CDR3, the DNA is TGTGCCAGCAGCGCAGGAGACGGGACCGTAGAGGCGACCCAGTACTTC.

The V gene is TRBV13, the J gene TRBJ2-2; 10 bases are shared with TRBD1. With V trimmed by 5 bases and J by 5 bases, 5 bases remained unmatched. The CDR3 loop spans 15 amino acids. Germline V gives CDR1 PRHDT, CDR2 FYEKMQ (reference sequence). The CDR3 is CASSRDRGSTGELFF. The CDR3 nucleotides read TGTGCCAGCAGCCGGGACAGGGGTTCTACCGGGGAGCTGTTTTTT. Full variable domain (rest looked up from reference TRBV13 and TRBJ2-2): AAGVIQSPRHLIKEKRETATLKCYPIPRHDTVYWYQQGPGQDPQFLISFYEKMQSDKGSIPDRFSAQQFSDYHSELNMSSLELGDSALYFCASSRDRGSTGELFFGEGSRLTVL.

The chain links TRBV9 to TRBJ2-7; D ambiguous. The CDR3 consists of 13 residues. With 1 base removed from V and 6 bases from J, the gap between germline ends came to 11 bases. In germline, CDR1 is SGDLS, CDR2 YYNGEE. This CDR3 is CASSVSPAGEQYF. DNA of the CDR3: TGTGCCAGCAGCGTAAGCCCCGCCGGCGAGCAGTACTTC.